Sequencing of this TCR beta chain was carried out in a study of control samples from healthy donors and cancer patients. Profiling relied on immunoSEQ multiplex PCR, and the TCRdb table lists in-frame clones only, not all of them. This sample has under 150,000 clones, with more than 70% found just once. V was trimmed by 5 bases and J by 10 bases, leaving 17 bases between them. The CDR3 covers 14 residues. CDR1 SGHAT and CDR2 FQNNGV come from the germline V gene. The J gene is TRBJ1-4, the V gene TRBV11-2; no clear D gene. The TCR sequence derives from a woman in her seventies in good health. Sequenced input: blood. This chain's CDR3 is CASSPTSGLVKLFF. The DNA for the CDR3 is TGTGCCAGCAGCCCTACTTCGGGCTTGGTAAAACTGTTTTTT.